Shown below are 11 T cell receptor beta chains from a single sample sequenced in a study of T cell changes during pregnancy in multiple sclerosis. Repertoires were generated with immunoSEQ multiplex PCR, while TCRdb's copy carries only in-frame clones and drops some. The sample yields more than 85,000 clones, 85% to 95% seen once. The sample was peripheral blood, taken before pregnancy. These receptors all come from a female donor with multiple sclerosis, enrolled in a pregnancy study.

The chain couples TRBV7-9 to TRBJ2-7; TRBD1 aligns across 11 bases. V dropped 1 base and J dropped 9; count of bases not matched to a gene: 11. Looked up from germline, CDR1 is SEHNR and CDR2 is FQNEAQ (reference sequence). This CDR3 comprises 16 residues. The CDR3 nucleotides are TGTGCCAGCAGCTTAGTTTTGGACAGGGGGCCTTCTGGGCAGTACTTC. Encoded protein: CASSLVLDRGPSGQYF.

V is TRBV7-2 and J is TRBJ1-5, with TRBD1 matching over 9 bases. The V and J ends lost 4 bases and 2 bases, in that order; junction bases with no gene match: 0. The CDR3 extends over 14 amino acids. Germline V gene lookup returns CDR1 SGHTA and CDR2 FQGNSA. This chain's CDR3 is CASSWTGGNQPQHF. The CDR3 DNA reads as TGTGCCAGCAGCTGGACAGGGGGCAATCAGCCCCAGCATTTT.

V and J are TRBV28 and TRBJ2-7; TRBD2 aligns across 12 bases. Losses at the gene ends were 6 bases for V and 6 bases for J; bases not matched to a gene: 6. CDR1 and CDR2 (germline): MDHEN, SYDVKM. This CDR3 has 14 residues. DNA for the CDR3: TGTGCCAGCAGGCCCGGGACTAGCGGGTCCGAGCAGTACTTC. It encodes CASRPGTSGSEQYF.

The CDR3 coding sequence is TGCGCCAGCAGCTCTTCGCCAGGCGGGCAAGAGACCCAGTACTTC. This sequence encodes CASSSSPGGQETQYF. The chain combines TRBV5-1 with TRBJ2-5; the D gene is possibly TRBD2 (5 bases). V was clipped by 3 bases and J by 2 bases, with 14 bases between them. The length of the CDR3 is 15 residues. Germline lookup yields CDR1 SGHRS and CDR2 YFSETQ.

This chain joins TRBV5-5 and TRBJ2-7; 8 bases agree with TRBD1. V was clipped by 0 bases and J by 2 bases; unmatched bases: 10. Germline V gene sequence: CDR1 SGHKS, CDR2 YYEKEE (reference sequence). This CDR3 is built from 17 residues. CDR3 region: CASSLALSRGLAYEQYF. The CDR3 DNA follows: TGTGCCAGCAGCTTGGCCCTCAGCAGGGGGCTGGCCTACGAGCAGTACTTC.

The chain employs TRBV30 and TRBJ1-5; D is unresolved. V was cut by 0 bases and J by 2 bases, with 8 bases left in between. CDR3 length equals 14 residues. Per germline, CDR1 GTSNPN and CDR2 SVGIG (reference sequence). CDR3 sequence: CAWSVAGGNQPQHF. CDR3 in DNA: TGTGCCTGGAGTGTAGCCGGGGGCAATCAGCCCCAGCATTTT.

CDR3 sequence (DNA): TGTGCCAGCTCACCACGCAGGGCATACGAGCAGTACTTC. Amino acids: CASSPRRAYEQYF. The genes are TRBV18 and TRBJ2-7; D possibly corresponds to TRBD1 (5 bases). Germline loops: CDR1 KGHSH, CDR2 LQKENI. The CDR3 runs 13 residues. V was cut by 1 base and J by 4 bases, with 8 bases left in between.

The chain joins TRBV10-3 to TRBJ1-4; D is perhaps TRBD1 (6 bases). CDR1 is ENHRY, CDR2 SYGVKD, per germline. The CDR3 runs 13 residues. V dropped 4 bases and J dropped 5 bases, with 8 bases sitting between them. The CDR3: CAISAGVNEKLFF. CDR3 bases: TGTGCCATCAGTGCAGGGGTAAATGAAAAACTGTTTTTT.

This clone was seen once. This sequence joins TRBV29-1 and TRBJ2-2; TRBD2 aligns across 11 bases. J gave up 1 base and V 7 bases, and 5 bases lay outside the gene matches. The CDR3 is 15 residues long. Germline V lookup: CDR1 SQVTM, CDR2 ANQGSEA. CDR3 in amino acids: CSATGTSGNTGELFF. The CDR3 DNA follows: TGCAGCGCTACGGGGACTAGCGGGAACACCGGGGAGCTGTTTTTT.

The V call is TRBV4-2, the J call TRBJ2-7; 8 nucleotides align to TRBD1. The CDR3 totals 15 residues. Germline V gene data show CDR1 as LGHNA and CDR2 as YNFKEQ. J gave up 2 bases and V 2 bases, and 5 bases lay outside the gene matches. The CDR3 reads CASSQQRTGTYEQYF. DNA of the CDR3: TGTGCCAGCAGCCAACAAAGGACAGGGACCTACGAGCAGTACTTC.

The chain combines TRBV10-3 with TRBJ1-2; perhaps TRBD1 as D (6 bases). There are 13 residues in the CDR3. V was cut by 6 bases and J by 6 bases, with 14 bases left in between. Germline assignment: CDR1 ENHRY and CDR2 SYGVKD. CDR3 loop: CAISTGPMDGYTF. The CDR3 bases are TGTGCCATCAGCACAGGGCCAATGGATGGCTACACCTTC.